Presented here are 25 T cell receptor beta chains from one specimen sequenced in a study of PD-L1 blockade in urothelial cancer (dated by TCRdb to about 2017). The intended sense of this specimen's time point label: pretreatment peripheral blood. Receptor libraries were prepared by the immunoSEQ multiplex PCR assay. TCRdb stores this immuneACCESS table with in-frame sequences only. Part of the clones is absent; in the studies checked, under half of the shortfall reflects unresolved V genes, and no reason is known for the rest. The sample table shows around 100,000 clones, and about nine tenths are seen once. Clones ranked in the top ten supply about 2% of the sample. Here the sequenced sample was PBMCs, taken around atezolizumab (anti-PD-L1) treatment. These receptors came from a man aged 60-69 years with urothelial cancer.

V usage is TRBV9 and J usage is TRBJ1-6, with D possibly matching TRBD1 (5 bases). CDR1 and CDR2 (germline): SGDLS, YYNGEE. Trimming took 4 bases from V and 10 from J, leaving 12 bases between them. This CDR3 has 13 amino acids. CDR3 amino acids: CASSPGGVSPLHF. Here the CDR3 DNA reads TGTGCCAGCAGCCCCGGAGGGGTATCACCCCTCCACTTT.

The chain recombines TRBV9 with TRBJ1-1; the match to TRBD1 covers 8 bases. J lost 4 bases, V lost 4 bases, and 6 bases had no gene match. The length of the CDR3 is 14 residues. Germline CDR1 is SGDLS and CDR2 is YYNGEE. The CDR3 nucleotides read TGTGCCAGCAGCCCAGGGGGCCTAGGCACTGAAGCTTTCTTT. Protein sequence: CASSPGGLGTEAFF. The whole variable domain, remainder taken from reference TRBV9 and TRBJ1-1, is DSGVTQTPKHLITATGQRVTLRCSPRSGDLSVYWYQQSLDQGLQFLIQYYNGEERAKGNILERFSAQQFPDLHSELNLSSLELGDSALYFCASSPGGLGTEAFFGQGTRLTVV.

The rearrangement uses TRBV9 and TRBJ1-1, with D perhaps TRBD1 (6 bases). The germline V gene has CDR1 SGDLS and CDR2 YYNGEE. The CDR3 is 14 amino acids. V lost 6 bases, J lost 8 bases, and 20 bases lay in between. The CDR3 protein is CASNRAGGREEAFF. DNA of the CDR3: TGTGCCAGCAACAGAGCCGGGGGGCGAGAGGAAGCTTTCTTT.

The chain recombines TRBV2 with TRBJ2-5, with 14 positions matching TRBD2. This CDR3 contains 15 residues. The germline CDR1 and CDR2 sequences are SNHLY and FYNNEI. The V segment lost 6 bases and the J segment 2 bases; nucleotides outside the gene matches: 2. CDR3 bases: TGTGCCAGCAGGGGGACTAGCGGGAGTCAAGAGACCCAGTACTTC. It yields the protein CASRGTSGSQETQYF.

Of note for this clone: The same CDR3 arises from other DNA sequences in this sample as well. V gene TRBV4-2 combines with J gene TRBJ2-7; TRBD1 matches 9 bases. The CDR3 is 14 residues long. Germline V gene lookup returns CDR1 LGHNA and CDR2 YNFKEQ. V was pared by 4 bases and J by 3 bases, with 4 bases of the junction left unmatched. CDR3 protein: CASSRGQGSYEQYF. In DNA form, the CDR3 reads TGTGCCAGCAGCCGGGGACAGGGAAGCTACGAGCAGTACTTC.

V is TRBV30 and J is TRBJ2-5; D is ambiguous. Trimming cost V 6 bases and J 2 bases, with 4 bases left between them. The CDR3 spans 10 residues. In germline, CDR1 is GTSNPN, CDR2 SVGIG (reference sequence). Written as DNA, the CDR3 is TGTGCCTGTAGACAAGAGACCCAGTACTTC. Encoded protein: CACRQETQYF.

This clone was counted a few times. For the CDR3, the DNA is TGTGCCAATCCGGGGGGCTGCCGGGCCACAGATACGCAGTATTTT. Amino acids: CANPGGCRATDTQYF. The V and J genes are TRBV6-6 and TRBJ2-3; TRBD2 is a possible D gene (7 bases). Deletions cut 10 bases from V and 2 bases from J, with 19 bases between. Germline values: CDR1 MNHNY, CDR2 SVGAGI (reference sequence). The CDR3 is made up of 15 amino acids.

In its sample, this clone was seen once. This chain joins TRBV6-5 and TRBJ2-7; D is perhaps TRBD1 (5 bases). The CDR3 totals 16 residues. V dropped 0 bases and J dropped 3 bases, with 15 bases sitting between them. Germline lookup yields CDR1 MNHEY and CDR2 SVGAGI. CDR3 in DNA: TGTGCCAGCAGTTACTCGGTAAATCAGGGATTCTACGAGCAGTACTTC. Protein: CASSYSVNQGFYEQYF.

The chain links TRBV28 to TRBJ2-7; the D is unclear. The V and J ends lost 6 bases and 4 bases respectively, with 13 bases between them. CDR1 is MDHEN, CDR2 SYDVKM, per germline. This CDR3 spans 13 amino acids. The DNA of the CDR3 is TGTGCCAGCAGCTCTCCCCCACTGTACGAGCAGTACTTC. It encodes CASSSPPLYEQYF.

The rearrangement uses TRBV6-6 and TRBJ2-7; 8 positions agree with TRBD1. Germline-derived CDR1 and CDR2 are MNHNY and SVGAGI (reference sequence). The V gene end was trimmed by 5 bases and the J gene end by 0 bases; junction bases not matched to a gene: 6. CDR3 size: 15 residues. CDR3 sequence reads: CASSQWTGSSYEQYF. DNA of the CDR3: TGTGCCAGCAGTCAGTGGACAGGGAGCTCCTACGAGCAGTACTTC.

The V call is TRBV12-5, the J call TRBJ2-1, with D possibly matching TRBD1 (6 bases). The CDR3 has 17 amino acids. Germline V CDR1 and CDR2: LGHNT, FRNRAP. Between the trimmed V and J ends, which lost 0 bases and 4 bases, there was a span of 16 bases. The CDR3 DNA reads TGTGCTAGTGGTTTGGTACGAAGGGAGAGGGGGTACAATGAGCAGTTCTTC. As protein: CASGLVRRERGYNEQFF.

The chain links TRBV5-1 to TRBJ2-5, with a tentative D call TRBD1 (6 bases). The germline V gene has CDR1 SGHRS and CDR2 YFSETQ. There are 14 residues in the CDR3. Deletions cut 4 bases from V and 5 bases from J, with 15 bases between. CDR3 residues: CASSLLHRDETQYF. CDR3 nucleotide sequence: TGCGCCAGCAGCCTCTTGCACAGGGACGAGACCCAGTACTTC.

The chain couples TRBV10-3 to TRBJ2-1; 7 nucleotides match TRBD1. The CDR3 has 12 amino acids. Germline V gene sequence: CDR1 ENHRY, CDR2 SYGVKD. The trim removed 7 bases at V and 6 bases at J, leaving 3 bases unmatched. This CDR3 is CAIKAGGNEQFF. The DNA of the CDR3 is TGTGCCATCAAAGCAGGGGGCAATGAGCAGTTCTTC.

Here the CDR3 reads CASSSQMTSGGYNEQFF. Written as DNA, the CDR3 is TGTGCCAGCAGCTCCCAAATGACTAGCGGGGGGTACAATGAGCAGTTCTTC. V is TRBV5-4 and J is TRBJ2-1, with 13 bases fitting TRBD2. The germline V gene has CDR1 SGHNT and CDR2 YYREEE (reference sequence). The CDR3 totals 17 residues. The V gene end was trimmed by 3 bases and the J gene end by 4 bases; junction bases not matched to a gene: 7.

CDR3 sequence: CATSRDPRGTNSPLHF. As DNA, the CDR3 is TGTGCCACCAGCAGAGATCCAAGGGGGACTAATTCACCCCTCCACTTT. This chain links TRBV15 with TRBJ1-6; perhaps TRBD1 as D (6 bases). V was shortened by 0 bases and J by 6 bases, with 12 bases between the two germline ends. CDR1 and CDR2 from the germline V gene are LNHNV and YYDKDF (reference sequence). The length of the CDR3 is 16 residues. Using reference TRBV15 and TRBJ1-6 for the parts outside the CDR3, the full variable domain is DAMVIQNPRYQVTQFGKPVTLSCSQTLNHNVMYWYQQKSSQAPKLLFHYYDKDFNNEADTPDNFQSRRPNTSFCFLDIRSPGLGDTAMYLCATSRDPRGTNSPLHFGNGTRLTVT.

The count of this clone is one. The rearrangement uses TRBV4-1 and TRBJ2-1; a weak D match, TRBD2 (5 bases). Trimming took off 3 bases at V and 0 bases at J, with 12 bases between the two ends. The CDR3 consists of 16 residues. Germline CDR1 is MGHRA and CDR2 is YSYEKL. The CDR3 spells CASSQASGTSYNEQFF. CDR3 coding DNA: TGCGCCAGCAGCCAGGCAAGCGGAACCTCCTACAATGAGCAGTTCTTC.

This chain joins TRBV7-2 and TRBJ1-1; tentatively, D is TRBD1 (5 bases). V was clipped by 3 bases and J by 5 bases, with 13 bases between them. CDR3 length: 14 amino acids. The germline V gene encodes CDR1 SGHTA and CDR2 FQGNSA. The CDR3 is CASSFQTARTEAFF. The DNA for the CDR3 is TGTGCCAGCAGCTTTCAGACAGCTCGTACTGAAGCTTTCTTT.

V and J are TRBV28 and TRBJ2-1; 8 nucleotides agree with TRBD1. The ends lost 5 bases at V and 4 bases at J; junction bases unmatched: 4. The CDR3 spans 14 residues. CDR1 and CDR2 (germline): MDHEN, SYDVKM. CDR3 nucleotide sequence: TGTGCCAGCAGTAACCGGGACAGGTACAATGAGCAGTTCTTC. Protein sequence: CASSNRDRYNEQFF.

The chain employs TRBV27 and TRBJ2-7, with 8 bases fitting TRBD1. The length of the CDR3 is 14 residues. The ends lost 4 bases at V and 2 bases at J; junction bases unmatched: 4. Germline CDR1 MNHEY, CDR2 SMNVEV (reference sequence). The CDR3 DNA is TGTGCCAGCAGTTCATGGACAGGGACCTACGAGCAGTACTTC. Protein product: CASSSWTGTYEQYF.

This rearrangement joins TRBV13 to TRBJ2-7, with 8 bases matching TRBD1. The length of the CDR3 is 15 residues. The germline CDR1 and CDR2 sequences are PRHDT and FYEKMQ (reference sequence). Trimming took 0 bases from V and 7 from J; bases not matched to a gene: 8. The CDR3 loop reads CASSLGRGRSVEQYF. For the CDR3, the DNA is TGTGCCAGCAGCTTAGGCAGGGGGCGCTCGGTGGAGCAGTACTTC.

This sequence joins TRBV2 and TRBJ2-3; 8 bases match TRBD2. Trimming at V came to 7 bases and at J to 4 bases, leaving 13 bases not matched to a gene. CDR1 is SNHLY and CDR2 is FYNNEI in the germline V gene. The CDR3 runs 16 residues. DNA of the CDR3: TGTGCCAGCACCGGGACGGGGGGGGCCCACGCAGATACGCAGTATTTT. Its translation is CASTGTGGAHADTQYF.

This clone was picked up one time. The gene calls are TRBV6-5 and TRBJ2-7, with D possibly matching TRBD2 (6 bases). The CDR3 sequence is 14 residues long. V lost 2 bases to trimming and J lost 4 bases, with 12 bases between them. Looked up from germline, CDR1 is MNHEY and CDR2 is SVGAGI. The CDR3 DNA reads as TGTGCCAGCAGTTACCTCGGGGGTCAGTACGAGCAGTACTTC. It encodes CASSYLGGQYEQYF.

This sequence joins TRBV4-3 and TRBJ2-5; D is unclear. Germline CDR1 reads LGHNA; CDR2 reads YSLEER. Trimming pared 8 bases from V and 2 bases from J, leaving 21 bases between. This CDR3 is built from 16 residues. The CDR3 protein is CASSTSTVFGQETQYF. The CDR3 DNA is TGCGCCAGCTCGACATCAACCGTATTCGGACAAGAGACCCAGTACTTC.

The rearrangement joins TRBV7-2 to TRBJ2-1, with a possible D match to TRBD2 (6 bases). Germline assignment: CDR1 SGHTA and CDR2 FQGNSA. The CDR3 extends over 15 amino acids. V was shortened by 3 bases and J by 0 bases, with 9 bases between the two germline ends. CDR3 DNA: TGTGCCAGCAGCTTTAGCGGAGGCTCCTACAATGAGCAGTTCTTC. It translates to CASSFSGGSYNEQFF.

The rearrangement links TRBV5-1 to TRBJ1-1; D unresolved. The V and J ends lost 4 bases and 6 bases respectively, with 16 bases between them. The CDR3 is 14 amino acids. Germline lookup yields CDR1 SGHRS and CDR2 YFSETQ. The CDR3 is CASSLELRSSEAFF. The DNA for the CDR3 is TGCGCCAGCAGCCTTGAGTTAAGGAGCTCTGAAGCTTTCTTT.